Shown below are 18 T cell receptor beta chains from a single sample sequenced in a study of shared clonotypes between healthy human individuals. Sequenced by immunoSEQ multiplex PCR; TCRdb stores in-frame clones only, minus some. The data contain approximately 2.5 million clones, more than 90% of them singletons. Sequencing was performed on naive CD4+ T cells sorted from blood. Regarding subset: CD45RA+ positively selected. The receptors originated from a man aged 18 to 29 in good health.

This clone was picked up one time. This rearrangement joins TRBV11-3 to TRBJ2-3; TRBD2 matches at 14 bases. Germline trimming cut 4 bases from V and 5 bases from J; bases unmatched to any gene: 2. Germline V gives CDR1 SGHNT, CDR2 YENEEA. The CDR3 runs 15 residues. This chain's CDR3 is CASSYGLAGGDTQYF. In DNA, the CDR3 is TGTGCCAGCAGCTACGGACTAGCGGGAGGAGATACGCAGTATTTT.

The genes are TRBV29-1 and TRBJ1-2; 7 bases match TRBD1. Germline CDR1 reads SQVTM; CDR2 reads ANQGSEA. The J segment lost 7 bases and the V segment lost 7 bases, leaving 9 bases of the junction unmatched. This CDR3 spans 12 amino acids. The CDR3 nucleotides read TGCAGCGCCGAAGGGGGCGCGGGTGGCTACACCTTC. It specifies CSAEGGAGGYTF. Filled out from reference TRBV29-1 and TRBJ1-2, the complete variable domain reads SAVISQKPSRDICQRGTSLTIQCQVDSQVTMMFWYRQQPGQSLTLIATANQGSEATYESGFVIDKFPISRPNLTFSTLTVSNMSPEDSSIYLCSAEGGAGGYTFGSGTRLTVV.

This clone was counted a single time. The identical CDR3 is also encoded by other nucleotide sequences in the sample. CDR3 nucleotides: TGTGCCATCAGTGAACGAACGGGGGCCAACGTCCTGACTTTC. This codes for CAISERTGANVLTF. The chain carries TRBV10-3 and TRBJ2-6, with D uncertain. Germline values: CDR1 ENHRY, CDR2 SYGVKD. V was pared by 3 bases and J by 4 bases, with 7 bases between. The CDR3 sequence is 14 residues long.

This clone was found once. The CDR3 DNA sequence: TGCGCCAGCAGCTCAGGGACTAGCCATGCAGATACGCAGTATTTT. Its translation: CASSSGTSHADTQYF. The chain is built from TRBV5-1 and TRBJ2-3; 9 bases match TRBD2. CDR1 is SGHRS and CDR2 is YFSETQ in the germline V gene. The length of the CDR3 is 15 residues. The junction had 6 bases not matched to a gene; V was cut back by 3 bases and J by 4 bases.

The chain couples TRBV10-2 to TRBJ1-1; weak D call: TRBD1 (5 bases). CDR1 and CDR2 (germline): WSHSY, SAAADI. Trimming cost V 6 bases and J 0 bases, with 8 bases left between them. There are 13 residues in the CDR3. CDR3 region: CASRDNLNTEAFF. CDR3 DNA sequence: TGCGCCAGCAGGGACAATTTGAACACTGAAGCTTTCTTT.

V and J are TRBV19 and TRBJ2-5; tentatively, D is TRBD2 (7 bases). V was cut by 6 bases and J by 3 bases, with 17 bases left in between. The germline CDR1 and CDR2 sequences are LNHDA and SQIVND (reference sequence). The CDR3 contains 15 residues. Here the CDR3 reads CASREHKGGEETQYF. The CDR3 nucleotides are TGTGCCAGTAGGGAACATAAAGGGGGGGAAGAGACCCAGTACTTC.

V gene TRBV4-1 combines with J gene TRBJ1-4; D may be TRBD1 (5 bases). V lost 1 base, J lost 0 bases, and 9 bases lay in between. The germline V gene encodes CDR1 MGHRA and CDR2 YSYEKL. The CDR3 length is 16 residues. The CDR3 here is CASSQGQSATNEKLFF. The CDR3 region has the DNA TGCGCCAGCAGCCAAGGACAGAGTGCAACTAATGAAAAACTGTTTTTT.

This sequence joins TRBV5-1 and TRBJ2-2, with D possibly being TRBD2 (6 bases). This CDR3 comprises 16 residues. V was clipped by 1 base and J by 3 bases, with 13 bases between them. Germline lookup yields CDR1 SGHRS and CDR2 YFSETQ. CDR3 coding DNA: TGCGCCAGCAGCTTGTGGGACTCCCGGGACACCGGGGAGCTGTTTTTT. Protein: CASSLWDSRDTGELFF.

The V and J genes are TRBV11-2 and TRBJ1-5; D is ambiguous. Between the trimmed V and J ends, which lost 1 base and 4 bases, there was a span of 11 bases. Germline V gene data show CDR1 as SGHAT and CDR2 as FQNNGV. The CDR3 loop spans 15 amino acids. The CDR3 spells CASSLGVKPNQPQHF. In DNA form, the CDR3 reads TGTGCCAGCAGCTTAGGGGTTAAGCCGAATCAGCCCCAGCATTTT. The full variable domain, in which reference TRBV11-2 and TRBJ1-5 provide the parts outside the CDR3, is EAGVAQSPRYKIIEKRQSVAFWCNPISGHATLYWYQQILGQGPKLLIQFQNNGVVDDSQLPKDRFSAERLKGVDSTLKIQPAKLEDSAVYLCASSLGVKPNQPQHFGDGTRLSIL.

The chain employs TRBV7-6 and TRBJ2-3; a weak D match, TRBD1 (5 bases). Trimming shortened V by 5 bases and J by 1 base, and 13 bases separated the two germline ends. Germline CDR1 is SGHVS and CDR2 is FNYEAQ. This CDR3 spans 15 amino acids. CDR3 DNA sequence: TGTGCCAGCAGCGTAGGGGCTGCGCGCACAGATACGCAGTATTTT. Its protein is CASSVGAARTDTQYF.

The J gene is TRBJ1-2, the V gene TRBV30; D possibly corresponds to TRBD1 (5 bases). The CDR3 has 14 residues. The V gene's germline CDR1 is GTSNPN and CDR2 SVGIG (reference sequence). The V end lost 2 bases, the J end lost 6 bases, and 16 bases lay between the germline ends. The CDR3 loop reads CAWSRTQRQNGYTF. The CDR3 DNA sequence: TGTGCCTGGAGTAGGACACAGAGACAAAATGGCTACACCTTC. The full variable domain, with the rest looked up from reference TRBV30 and TRBJ1-2, is SQTIHQWPATLVQPVGSPLSLECTVEGTSNPNLYWYRQAAGRGLQLLFYSVGIGQISSEVPQNLSASRPQDRQFILSSKKLLLSDSGFYLCAWSRTQRQNGYTFGSGTRLTVV.

For this clone: Other DNA sequences from this sample encode an identical CDR3 as well. The rearrangement links TRBV9 to TRBJ1-2, with a possible D match to TRBD1 (6 bases). Trimming removed 0 bases from V and 0 bases from J, with 9 bases in between. This CDR3 region has 15 residues. CDR1 is SGDLS, CDR2 YYNGEE, per germline. The CDR3 reads CASSVVGGPNYGYTF. The CDR3 DNA reads TGTGCCAGCAGCGTAGTCGGGGGCCCTAACTATGGCTACACCTTC.

J is TRBJ2-1 and V is TRBV6-5; D gene uncertain. From germline, CDR1 is MNHEY and CDR2 SVGAGI. The ends were cut back, 2 bases at V and 4 bases at J, with 12 bases in the middle. This CDR3 has 15 amino acids. The CDR3 is CASSYDWKPYNEQFF. As DNA, the CDR3 is TGTGCCAGCAGTTACGACTGGAAACCTTACAATGAGCAGTTCTTC.

The rearrangement joins TRBV27 to TRBJ2-3; 7 positions match TRBD2. The CDR3 is 18 residues long. V gave up 6 bases and J gave up 3 bases; unmatched junction bases: 18. Germline V gene lookup returns CDR1 MNHEY and CDR2 SMNVEV (reference sequence). Written as DNA, the CDR3 is TGTGCCAGCAGGAGGATACCGATGGCGGGGGTGCGAACAGATACGCAGTATTTT. This translates into CASRRIPMAGVRTDTQYF.

As to this clone: The same CDR3 also results from other DNA sequences found in this sample. The rearrangement joins TRBV6-5 to TRBJ1-6, with D possibly matching TRBD1 (5 bases). This CDR3 comprises 16 residues. Between the trimmed V and J ends, which lost 1 base and 5 bases, there was a span of 12 bases. CDR1 and CDR2 (germline): MNHEY, SVGAGI. As DNA, the CDR3 is TGTGCCAGCAGTTACTTGCGGGACCAAGATAATTCACCCCTCCACTTT. Protein product: CASSYLRDQDNSPLHF.

This clone occurred a few times. Other DNA variants within this sample encode the same CDR3. V gene TRBV5-4 combines with J gene TRBJ2-3, with unresolved D. Germline CDR1 is SGHNT and CDR2 is YYREEE (reference sequence). Trimming removed 0 bases at V and 0 bases at J, with 5 bases between. This CDR3 comprises 14 residues. The chain's CDR3 is CASSLGLSTDTQYF. DNA of the CDR3: TGTGCCAGCAGCTTGGGACTGAGCACAGATACGCAGTATTTT.

As to this clone: Other DNA sequences in the same sample also yield this CDR3. This rearrangement joins TRBV7-2 to TRBJ2-3, with 11 bases that match TRBD2. Germline CDR1 SGHTA, CDR2 FQGNSA. V dropped 3 bases and J dropped 3; count of bases not matched to a gene: 5. This CDR3 comprises 16 residues. CDR3 sequence reads: CASSFVAGGPTDTQYF. The CDR3 DNA reads TGTGCCAGCAGCTTCGTAGCGGGGGGGCCGACAGATACGCAGTATTTT.

The chain couples TRBV5-4 to TRBJ2-7; D possibly corresponds to TRBD2 (5 bases). The germline gives CDR1 SGHNT, CDR2 YYREEE (reference sequence). The CDR3 consists of 14 residues. With 4 bases removed from V and 0 bases from J, the gap between germline ends came to 11 bases. The CDR3 DNA reads as TGTGCCAGCAGCCCGGACTCGGACTCCTACGAGCAGTACTTC. It is translated as CASSPDSDSYEQYF.